The rows below give T cell receptor beta chains drawn from one sample of a study of T cell responses to AZD1222 COVID-19 vaccine. Method: immunoSEQ multiplex PCR; TCRdb's copy keeps in-frame clones and lacks some. The table lists around 140,000 clones, 90% of them singletons. The material sequenced was peripheral blood, taken on day 0 of AZD1222 vaccination. The origin of the receptors is an adult in good health. Each CDR3 is given with its conserved first and last residue. A D gene is named only where the DNA matches it firmly. Some rows mark clone size as missing; the rest say once, few, many or name a class of expanded clone.

j_call v_call d_call clone_size cdr3_nt cdr3_aa
TRBJ1-3 TRBV27 . . TGTGCCAGCAGAAGGGGGTGGGGGAGCACCTCTGGAAACACCATATATTTT CASRRGWGSTSGNTIYF
TRBJ1-3 TRBV7-9 . . TGTGCCAGCAGCTTGTTAGGGATCTCTGGAAACACCATATATTTT CASSLLGISGNTIYF
TRBJ2-2 TRBV28 TRBD1 . TGTGCCACCGGACAGGGGCACACCGGGGAGCTGTTTTTT CATGQGHTGELFF
TRBJ2-7 TRBV5-6 TRBD2 . TGTGCCAGCATGGGAGGGTACGAGCAGTACTTC CASMGGYEQYF
TRBJ1-3 TRBV7-8 . . TGTGCCAGCAGCTTAATGCAGGGGTACTCTGGAAACACCATATATTTT CASSLMQGYSGNTIYF
TRBJ1-6 TRBV20-1 . . TGCAGTGCTAGTACCGGGGTTAATTCACCCCTCCACTTT CSASTGVNSPLHF
TRBJ1-6 TRBV2 . . TGTGCCAGCCCCGACCAGCGCGCAGGGAGGGATTCACCCCTCCACTTT CASPDQRAGRDSPLHF
TRBJ2-1 TRBV5-6 . . TGTGCCAGCAGCTTGGCGGGGAACTGGGCTAGAATCTTC CASSLAGNWARIF
TRBJ1-6 TRBV6-1 TRBD1 . TGTGCCAGCAGTGAAGCGCTTCTGAGACAGGGGGCGTGGCCCCTCCACTTT CASSEALLRQGAWPLHF
TRBJ2-3 TRBV29-1 . . TGCAGCGTAAGGACTACACAATACACAGATACGCAGTATTTT CSVRTTQYTDTQYF
TRBJ2-2 TRBV19 . . TGTGCCAGTAGTATAACCACCGGGGAGCTGTTTTTT CASSITTGELFF
TRBJ1-5 TRBV28 . . TGTGCCAGCAGTTTTCAGGGAAGGGGTCAGCCCCAGCATTTT CASSFQGRGQPQHF
TRBJ2-5 TRBV11-2 TRBD1 . TGTGCCAGCAGCTTAGGGGACAGCCAGACCCAGTACTTC CASSLGDSQTQYF
TRBJ1-1 TRBV27 . . TGTGCCAGCAGTTTCGGGGCGAACACTGAAGCTTTCTTT CASSFGANTEAFF
TRBJ2-1 TRBV30 TRBD2 . TGTGCCTGGAGTACGGGGGGTGAGCAGTTCTTC CAWSTGGEQFF
TRBJ2-1 TRBV6-5 TRBD1 once TGTGCCAGCGGGGGACCTGGACAGGGGGGTAATGAGCAGTTCTTC CASGGPGQGGNEQFF
TRBJ1-5 TRBV6-4 . few TGTGCCAGCAGCGCCACCGCACCGGGGAAGGGGGATCAGCCCCAGCATTTT CASSATAPGKGDQPQHF
TRBJ2-7 TRBV3-1/TRBV3-2 . . TGTGCCAGCAGCTCCTCCTACGAGCAGTACTTC CASSSSYEQYF
TRBJ1-2 TRBV28 . . TGTGCCAGCAGTTTAATAGGAGTTCCCTATGGCTACACCTTC CASSLIGVPYGYTF
TRBJ2-2 TRBV6-2/TRBV6-3 TRBD1 . TGTGCCAGCAGTTACTCCGGACAGGGGATCGGGGAGCTGTTTTTT CASSYSGQGIGELFF
TRBJ2-7 TRBV28 . . . CASSSSDRLHEQYF
TRBJ1-3 TRBV2 TRBD1 . TGTGCCAGCAGGAGGTCTCCGCCCGGGACAGGGGACCGTTCAAACACCATATATTTT CASRRSPPGTGDRSNTIYF
TRBJ1-1 TRBV19 . . TGTGCCAGTAGTCCCAGAAATCTTGGGCGCACTGAAGCTTTCTTT CASSPRNLGRTEAFF
TRBJ2-6 TRBV10-3 TRBD1 . TGTGCCATCAGAGCCGGGACAGGGGCCTCTGGGGCCAACGTCCTGACTTTC CAIRAGTGASGANVLTF
TRBJ1-1 TRBV30 . . TGTGCCTGGAGTGTAGGGGTTGGCACTGAAGCTTTCTTT CAWSVGVGTEAFF
TRBJ1-1 TRBV5-1 . . TGCGCCAGCAGCTTGGGTCAGAGAAAGGGCACTGAAGCTTTCTTT CASSLGQRKGTEAFF
TRBJ1-5 TRBV4-2 . once TGTGCCAGCAGCCAAGATCCAGGAAGGATGTATAGCAATCAGCCCCAGCATTTT CASSQDPGRMYSNQPQHF
TRBJ2-2 TRBV12-5 . . TGTGCTAGTGGTTTGCTAGGGACCGGGGAGCTGTTTTTT CASGLLGTGELFF
TRBJ1-2 TRBV29-1 TRBD1 . TGCACCGTCTCAACAGGGGTCGATGGCTACACCTTC CTVSTGVDGYTF
TRBJ2-3 TRBV6-4 TRBD2 few TGTGCCAGCAGTGTCCAAGCGGGGGGTACAGATACGCAGTATTTT CASSVQAGGTDTQYF
TRBJ1-1 TRBV6-2/TRBV6-3 . . TGTGCCAGCAGTTACTCGAAAGGGGCGAAGAACACTGAAGCTTTCTTT CASSYSKGAKNTEAFF
TRBJ2-1 TRBV6-2/TRBV6-3 . . TGTGCCAGCAGCCAACCGGGTCTCAATGAGCAGTTCTTC CASSQPGLNEQFF
TRBJ2-2 TRBV4-3 TRBD2 . TGCGCCAGCAGCCAATTAGCGGGGGGACTGAACACCGGGGAGCTGTTTTTT CASSQLAGGLNTGELFF
TRBJ1-5 TRBV10-3 TRBD1 few TGTGCCATCAGTGAGAACGACAGGGGTGGCAATCAGCCCCAGCATTTT CAISENDRGGNQPQHF
TRBJ2-5 TRBV3-1/TRBV3-2 . . TGTGCCAGCAGCCAAAGTTCGACAGACCAAGAGACCCAGTACTTC CASSQSSTDQETQYF
TRBJ1-2 TRBV10-3 . . TGTGCCATCAGTGAGTCGACTGCCTCCTATGGCTACACCTTC CAISESTASYGYTF
TRBJ2-1 TRBV5-1 TRBD2 . TGCGCCAGCAGCTTGCGCCTAGCGGGGGATTACAATGAGCAGTTCTTC CASSLRLAGDYNEQFF
TRBJ1-1 TRBV19 . . TGTGCCAGTAGTATGATCGGGTTGACTGAAGCTTTCTTT CASSMIGLTEAFF
TRBJ1-1 TRBV7-9 . . TGTGCCAGCAGCTTGCCTCTGGGGGTTTCCACTGAAGCTTTCTTT CASSLPLGVSTEAFF
TRBJ2-7 TRBV4-1 TRBD1 . TGCGCCAGCAGCCTAGGGACAGGTACCTACGAGCAGTACTTC CASSLGTGTYEQYF
TRBJ1-2 TRBV6-1 . . TGTGCCAGCAGTGAAGCGCAGAGGGACTATGGCTACACCTTC CASSEAQRDYGYTF
TRBJ1-4 TRBV5-4 . . TGTGCCAGCAGCTCCGACAGCTTAACCCCGGGAGAAAAACTGTTTTTT CASSSDSLTPGEKLFF
TRBJ1-2 TRBV19 TRBD1 . TGTGCCAGTAGTCTCAGACAGGGTGTGGTTCGCTATGGCTACACCTTC CASSLRQGVVRYGYTF
TRBJ2-1 TRBV4-3 TRBD2 . TGCGCCAGCAGCCTCGGACTAGCGGGGGGGCTTGAGCAGTTCTTC CASSLGLAGGLEQFF
TRBJ1-3 TRBV30 . once TGTGCCTGTAGGGGTAACGGAAACACCATATATTTT CACRGNGNTIYF
TRBJ1-3 TRBV5-4 . . TGTGCCAGCAGCTTGGCCAACAGGGCTGGAAACACCATATATTTT CASSLANRAGNTIYF
TRBJ2-7 TRBV7-2 TRBD2 once TGTGCCAGCAGCTTAAGGGCCTCCTCAGCGGGGGGTGAGCAGTACTTC CASSLRASSAGGEQYF
TRBJ2-1 TRBV2 TRBD2 . TGTGCCAGCAGTGTAACAGCGGGGGGTTACAATGAGCAGTTCTTC CASSVTAGGYNEQFF
TRBJ1-1 TRBV30 . . TGTGCCTGGAGTCCCCGGGATCACACTGAAGCTTTCTTT CAWSPRDHTEAFF
TRBJ2-3 TRBV7-2 TRBD2 . TGTGCCAGCAGCCGCGGGGGGAGCACAGATACGCAGTATTTT CASSRGGSTDTQYF
TRBJ2-2 TRBV30 . . TGTGCCTGGAGTCCTGGAGTGGCCGGGGAGCTGTTTTTT CAWSPGVAGELFF
TRBJ2-3 TRBV2 TRBD2 . TGTGCCAGCAAAGGTAGCGGGGGTAACACAGATACGCAGTATTTT CASKGSGGNTDTQYF
TRBJ1-1 TRBV29-1 . once TGCAGCGCAGGGCAGGCAGTCCGCGAAGCTTTCTTT CSAGQAVREAFF
TRBJ1-2 TRBV6-5 TRBD1 . TGTGCCAGCAGTTACTCCAACAGGGGAAGTGGCTACACCTTC CASSYSNRGSGYTF